This is a list of T cell receptor beta chains from one sample in a study of blood T cells in healthy people across ages. TCRdb independently ran MiXCR on the 5' RACE reads; one entry per CDR3 protein. The profile shows some 730,000 distinct CDR3 sequences, about a fifth of them singletons. Sequencing was carried out using blood. These receptors were obtained from a man aged 65 to 85 in good health. Each CDR3 is given without its conserved first and last residue.

TRBV20-1	TRBJ1-2	SATQGRNGYT
TRBV6-5	TRBJ2-1	ATSSDYSYNEQF
TRBV28	TRBJ1-2	ASTGTRPNYGYT
TRBV14	TRBJ1-2	ASSQPAGTGGSNYGYT
TRBV28	TRBJ2-5	ASKPGQAYQETQY
TRBV19	-	ASSIVLRAGDDYEQY
TRBV12-3/TRBV12-4	TRBJ2-5	ASVNGVQETQY
TRBV12-3/TRBV12-4	TRBJ1-1	ASSSFADTEAL
TRBV6-5	TRBJ2-3	ASQGGLAGTDTQY
TRBV15	TRBJ2-1	ATGRLTTRSGSLYEQF
TRBV14	TRBJ1-4	ASSQSLQGMLF
TRBV7-9	TRBJ2-4	ASSLGTDQSLAKNIQY
TRBV19	TRBJ2-4	ASSIPGLAGTKNIQY
TRBV5-1	TRBJ1-2	ASSPEGTGDYGYT
TRBV5-1	TRBJ2-1	ASGDLSYNEQF
TRBV11-3	TRBJ1-2	ASSTSGPGGGYT
TRBV10-2	TRBJ1-1	ASSESPGVAF
TRBV5-1	TRBJ2-1	ASSLSPPSSYNEQF
TRBV5-6	-	ASSPVGRDEQY
TRBV7-3	TRBJ1-1	ASSLTEGSEAF
TRBV6-6	TRBJ1-6	ASRTGTANSPLH
TRBV7-7	-	ASSATVGIVPQY
TRBV7-6	TRBJ2-2	ASSFPVNTGELF
TRBV29-1	TRBJ1-5	SVGTEYSNQPQH
TRBV6-5	TRBJ1-5	ASQDRANQPQH
TRBV6-2/TRBV6-3	TRBJ2-3	ASKRVTDTQY
TRBV10-2	TRBJ2-7	AAGRGVPYEQY
TRBV4-1	TRBJ2-2	ASSLGGVIANTGELF
TRBV5-1	TRBJ2-3	ASSFRPGTSGGPPDTQY
TRBV24-1	TRBJ2-1	ATSDGLAGEGHNEQF
TRBV29-1	-	SVTQTGGAYEQY
TRBV2	TRBJ2-5	ASSVLRSQETQY
TRBV24-1	-	ATSARRQPLSEQF
TRBV29-1	TRBJ2-7	SVEGTSDEQY
TRBV7-2	TRBJ2-4	AGSLDRGLAKNIQY
TRBV20-1	-	SARESEDTQH
TRBV18	TRBJ2-6	ASSPQRQGTGANVLT
TRBV12-3/TRBV12-4	TRBJ2-2	ASVAGAGYTGELF
TRBV29-1	TRBJ1-2	SVSTPGGYGYT
TRBV4-3	TRBJ2-3	ASSQEASDTDTQY
TRBV7-9	TRBJ2-7	ASSSGLHAYEQY
TRBV19	-	ASSIELAPYNEQF
TRBV18	TRBJ2-3	ASSPLAGTDTQY
TRBV6-2/TRBV6-3	TRBJ2-1	ASEPVEDYYNEQF
TRBV7-8	TRBJ2-1	ASSRGTASPYNEQF
TRBV10-3	TRBJ1-1	AISNRGQVDTEAF
TRBV10-3	TRBJ2-5	AISESTGRKETQY
TRBV5-1	-	ASSWEASGVGTQY
TRBV7-9	TRBJ2-7	ASSSKDRGTYEQY
TRBV12-3/TRBV12-4	TRBJ2-1	ASSNTGPYAEQF
TRBV6-6	TRBJ2-1	ASSSPRGGIFTYNEQF
TRBV5-1	TRBJ2-2	ASSLTSAGAGTGELF
TRBV29-1	TRBJ2-5	SVVGEQETQY
TRBV6-5	TRBJ2-3	ASSYNRGTSTDTQY